This T cell receptor (beta chain) was sequenced during a study of tumor and adjacent non-tumor tissue in lung cancer. Study-wide findings and caveats: Shorter survival was associated with higher TCR diversity in tumors.

Between the trimmed V and J ends, which lost 5 bases and 4 bases, there was a span of 19 bases. Looked up from germline, CDR1 is MGHDK and CDR2 is SYGVNS. The CDR3 extends over 16 amino acids. To note about this clonotype: The antigen remains unidentified.

RNA was extracted from bulk tissue without any cell sorting. A modified ARM-PCR protocol with three rounds of nested PCR amplified TCRbeta. Each CDR3 protein is one row after TCRdb ran MiXCR on the multiplex PCR reads. The sample includes approximately 76,000 distinct CDR3 sequences, approximately 68% of them seen just once. Sequenced input: lung tumor tissue. The receptor's source is a woman aged 65 to 85 with non-small cell lung cancer. The chain combines TRBV25-1 with TRBJ2-3, with TRBD2 as a possible D gene (5 bases). The chain's CDR3 is CASSPLEAVASDTQYF. Written as DNA, the CDR3 is TGTGCCAGCAGTCCTCTGGAGGCCGTGGCATCAGATACGCAGTATTTT.